This TCR beta chain emerged from a study of technical replicates of blood from several donors. Measured with immunoSEQ multiplex PCR; TCRdb has only the in-frame clones, and not every one. This table holds about 66,000 clones, 88% found once. Germline values: CDR1 MNHEY, CDR2 SVGAGI. This CDR3 region has 14 residues. V shed 5 bases and J shed 6 bases, with 16 bases lying between them. The V call is TRBV6-5, the J call TRBJ1-2; D not certain. The sample consisted of PBMCs. This sequence originates from a human donor in good health. Some clones in this sample may be carry-over from other donors' samples. This chain's CDR3 is CASSGRGLGNGYTF. The DNA of the CDR3 is TGTGCCAGCAGTGGACGGGGATTGGGTAATGGCTACACCTTC.